This T cell receptor (beta chain) was found in a study of tumor-infiltrating lymphocytes in localized non-small cell lung cancer. Across the study: Patients included smokers and never-smokers with various histologies, some sampled after neoadjuvant chemotherapy. The study, taken as a whole, reports: Higher tumor T cell infiltration than in uninvolved lung was supported by TCRbeta sequencing. Tumor T-cell fraction from TCR sequencing was not associated with recurrence-free survival (p = 0.61).

This clone was picked up one time. Its specificity is unknown. The method was immunoSEQ multiplex PCR; TCRdb's version includes in-frame clones alone and lacks a portion of them. The sample shows more than 9,500 clones, under 90% of them seen only once. The germline CDR1 and CDR2 sequences are SGHRS and YFSETQ. Unmatched junction bases numbered 6, after V lost 0 bases and J lost 6 bases. This CDR3 region has 14 residues. This receptor was identified in a human donor with non-small cell lung cancer. Sequencing input: lung tumor tissue. The V gene is TRBV5-1, the J gene TRBJ2-7; 7 bases map to TRBD2. CDR3 protein: CASSLDYAGAEQYF. The CDR3 DNA follows: TGCGCCAGCAGCTTGGATTACGCGGGAGCCGAGCAGTACTTC.